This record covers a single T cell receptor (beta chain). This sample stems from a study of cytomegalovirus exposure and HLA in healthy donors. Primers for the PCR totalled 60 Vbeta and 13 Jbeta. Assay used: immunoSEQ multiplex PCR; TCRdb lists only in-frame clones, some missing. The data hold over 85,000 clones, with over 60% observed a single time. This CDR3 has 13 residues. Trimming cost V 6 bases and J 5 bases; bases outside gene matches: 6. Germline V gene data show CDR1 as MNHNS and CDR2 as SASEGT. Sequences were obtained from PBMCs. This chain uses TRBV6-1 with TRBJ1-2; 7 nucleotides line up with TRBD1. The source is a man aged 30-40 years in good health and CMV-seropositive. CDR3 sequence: CASRRGQNYGYTF. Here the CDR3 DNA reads TGTGCCAGCAGGAGGGGACAGAATTATGGCTACACCTTC.